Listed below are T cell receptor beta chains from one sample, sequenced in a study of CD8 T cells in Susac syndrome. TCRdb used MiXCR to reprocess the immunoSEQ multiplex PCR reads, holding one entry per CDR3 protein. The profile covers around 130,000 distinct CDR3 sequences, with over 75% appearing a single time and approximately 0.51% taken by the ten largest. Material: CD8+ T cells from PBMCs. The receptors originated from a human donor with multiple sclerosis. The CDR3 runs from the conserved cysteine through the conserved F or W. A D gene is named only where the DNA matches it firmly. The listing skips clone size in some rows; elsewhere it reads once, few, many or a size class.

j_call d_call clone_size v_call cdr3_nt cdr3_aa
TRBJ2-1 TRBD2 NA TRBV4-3 TGCGCCAGCAGCCAAGAGATGAGGGAGCGGGGCAATAAGCAGTTCTTC CASSQEMRERGNKQFF
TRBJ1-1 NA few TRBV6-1 TGTGCCAGCAGTCCGTGGAGGGGGTTGGACACTGAAGCTTTCTTT CASSPWRGLDTEAFF
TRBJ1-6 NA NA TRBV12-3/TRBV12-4 TGTGCCAGCAGTTTACTGACAGGTCCTAATTCACCCCTCCACTTT CASSLLTGPNSPLHF
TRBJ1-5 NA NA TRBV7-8 TGTGCCAGCAGCCCCTACGACAGCCGCAATCAGCCCCAGCATTTT CASSPYDSRNQPQHF
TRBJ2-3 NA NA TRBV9 TGTGCCAGCAGCGCGACCCCTTCAGCAGATACGCAGTATTTT CASSATPSADTQYF
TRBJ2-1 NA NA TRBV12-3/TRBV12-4 TGTGCCAGCAGTTCCCCCGTGGGGATATACAATGAGCAGTTCTTC CASSSPVGIYNEQFF
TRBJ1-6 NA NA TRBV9 TGTGCCAGCAGCGGCTTAGAGTCACCCCTCCACTTT CASSGLESPLHF
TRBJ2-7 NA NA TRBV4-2 TGTGCCAGCAGCCCCTTGATCCGAGGGGCAGTGGGCAGCTCCTCCTACGAGCAGTACTTC CASSPLIRGAVGSSSYEQYF
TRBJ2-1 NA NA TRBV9 TGTGCCAGCAGCGTAAAAGCAGGGGACAATGAGCAGTTCTTC CASSVKAGDNEQFF
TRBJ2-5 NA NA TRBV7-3 TGTGCCAGCAGCCGCCTGGGCTGGGGAGAGACCCAGTACTTC CASSRLGWGETQYF
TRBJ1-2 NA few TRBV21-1 TGTGCCAGCATGGGGGTGTCCTTCTATGGCTACACCTTC CASMGVSFYGYTF
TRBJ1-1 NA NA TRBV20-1 TGCAGTGCCACGGGCCCTGAGGAGGGCACTGAAGCTTTCTTT CSATGPEEGTEAFF
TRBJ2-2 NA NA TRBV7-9 TGTGCCAGCAGCGCGCCGGGGCCGAACACCGGGGAGCTGTTTTTT CASSAPGPNTGELFF
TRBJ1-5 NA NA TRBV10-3 TGTGCCATCAGGGATGGGGGACATAGCAATCAGCCCCAGCATTTT CAIRDGGHSNQPQHF
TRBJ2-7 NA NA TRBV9 TGTGCCAGCAGCGTAGACGGGGGTTCCCCCTACGAGCAGTACTTC CASSVDGGSPYEQYF
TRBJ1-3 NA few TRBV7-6 TGTGCCAGCAGCTTATCTGGAATCTACTCTGGAAACACCATATATTTT CASSLSGIYSGNTIYF
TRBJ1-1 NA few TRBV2 TGTGCCAGCAGTGAAGACAACCCCTTTGAAGCTTTCTTT CASSEDNPFEAFF
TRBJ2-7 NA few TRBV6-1 TGTGCCGCCGGTCTGGGGGCCCTCTACGAGCAGTACTTC CAAGLGALYEQYF
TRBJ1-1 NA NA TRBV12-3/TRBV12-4 TGTGCCAGCAGTTTAGGTTCAGCGGCTTTCTTT CASSLGSAAFF
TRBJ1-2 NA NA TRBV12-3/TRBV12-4 TGTGCCAGCAGTTTTAACCCCTTTTGGGGGATCGCTAACTATGGCTACACCTTC CASSFNPFWGIANYGYTF
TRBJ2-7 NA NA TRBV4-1 TGCGCCAGCAGCTCCCTTTCGGGGAATCAACACGAGCAGTACTTC CASSSLSGNQHEQYF
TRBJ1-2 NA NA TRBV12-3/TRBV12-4 TGTGCCAGCAGTTTCATGGACCCGTATGGCTACACCTTC CASSFMDPYGYTF
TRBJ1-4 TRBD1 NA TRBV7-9 TGTGCCAGCAGTCAAGGGGGCGAGGGGCCGACGAATGAAAAACTGTTTTTT CASSQGGEGPTNEKLFF
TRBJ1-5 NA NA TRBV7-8 TGTGCCAGCAGCCAGACACAGGGAGGATTTCAGCCCCAGCATTTT CASSQTQGGFQPQHF